The clone carrying this TCR beta chain was detected many times. Antigen: not known. CDR3 and TCR beta VDJ profiling relied on genomic DNA as the template. TCRdb itself ran the reads through MiXCR, one entry per CDR3 protein. The sample shows 250,000 or so distinct CDR3 sequences, approximately 45% of them seen only once. The data belong to a study of CD8+CD57+ T cells in acquired aplastic anemia. Findings and caveats of the study: Both patients and controls carried the same twenty-nine CD8+ CDR3 sequences.

Previously, flow cytometry had revealed CD8+CD57+ cell expansion in the patients chosen for sequencing. Diagnosis of severe acquired aplastic anemia applied to all patients. Germline V CDR1 and CDR2: LGHNA, YSLEER. V lost 0 bases and J 5 bases, leaving 13 bases between the germline ends. The CDR3 covers 15 residues. The V and J genes are TRBV4-3 and TRBJ2-5; no reliable D call. The sequence derives from a human donor with aplastic anemia. Sequences were obtained from sorted CD4+, CD8+, or CD8+CD57+ T cells (not recorded which) from PBMCs. CDR3 DNA sequence: TGCGCCAGCAGCCAAGATCGAGGACCGGAGGAGACCCAGTACTTC. Its translation: CASSQDRGPEETQYF.